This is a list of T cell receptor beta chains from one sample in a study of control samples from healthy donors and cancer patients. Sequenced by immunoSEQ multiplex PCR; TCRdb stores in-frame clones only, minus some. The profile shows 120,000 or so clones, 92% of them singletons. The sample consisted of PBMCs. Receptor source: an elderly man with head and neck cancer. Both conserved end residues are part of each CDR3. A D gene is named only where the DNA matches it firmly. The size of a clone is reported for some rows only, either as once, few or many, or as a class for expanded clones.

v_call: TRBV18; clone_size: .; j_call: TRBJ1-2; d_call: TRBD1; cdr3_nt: TGTGCCAGCTCGTCAGGACAGGCTCGAGGCTACACCTTC; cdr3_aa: CASSSGQARGYTF
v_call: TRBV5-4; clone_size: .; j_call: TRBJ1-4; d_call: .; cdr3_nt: TGTGCCAGCAGCTTGGGTACAGGGACTAATGAAAAACTGTTTTTT; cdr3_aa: CASSLGTGTNEKLFF
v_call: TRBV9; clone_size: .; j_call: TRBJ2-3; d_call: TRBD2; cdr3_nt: TGTGCCAGCAGCGCCGCCAAAGCCGGGACTAGCGGCACAGATACGCAGTATTTT; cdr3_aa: CASSAAKAGTSGTDTQYF
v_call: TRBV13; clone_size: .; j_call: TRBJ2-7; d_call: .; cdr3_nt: TGTGCCAGCAGCCTAAAAGACTACGAGCAGTACTTC; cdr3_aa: CASSLKDYEQYF
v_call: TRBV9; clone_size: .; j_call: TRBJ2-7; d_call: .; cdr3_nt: TGTGCCAGCAGCGGAGACTACGACCTCTACGAGCAGTACTTC; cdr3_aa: CASSGDYDLYEQYF
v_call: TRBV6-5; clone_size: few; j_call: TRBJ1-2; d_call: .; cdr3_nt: TGTGCCAGCAGGCCCTTCAGGGGTCACAACTATGGCTACACCTTC; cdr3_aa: CASRPFRGHNYGYTF
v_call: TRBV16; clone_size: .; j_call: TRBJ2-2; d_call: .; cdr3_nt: TGTGCCAGCAGCCAACAGGGAAGCGCCGGGGAGCTGTTTTTT; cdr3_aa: CASSQQGSAGELFF
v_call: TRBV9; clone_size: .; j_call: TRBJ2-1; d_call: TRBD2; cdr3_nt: TGTGCCAGCAGCGTACTAGCGGGAATATCCTACAATGAGCAGTTCTTC; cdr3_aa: CASSVLAGISYNEQFF
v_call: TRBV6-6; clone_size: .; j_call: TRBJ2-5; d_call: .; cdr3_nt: TGTGCCAGCAGTTATAAAGAGACCCAGTACTTC; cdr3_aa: CASSYKETQYF
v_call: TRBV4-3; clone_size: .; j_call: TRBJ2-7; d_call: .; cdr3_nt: TGCGCCAGCAGCCAAGATCCCGCGGGTCTGGCCTACGAGCAGTACTTC; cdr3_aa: CASSQDPAGLAYEQYF
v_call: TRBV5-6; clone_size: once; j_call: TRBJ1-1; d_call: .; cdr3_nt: TGTGCCAGCAGCCTAATCTTCGGCACTGAAGCTTTCTTT; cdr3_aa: CASSLIFGTEAFF
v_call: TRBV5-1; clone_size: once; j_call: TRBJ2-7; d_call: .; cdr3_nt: TGCGCCAGCAGCGGCGCCGGGACCACTGGGAACGAGCAGTACTTC; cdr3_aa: CASSGAGTTGNEQYF
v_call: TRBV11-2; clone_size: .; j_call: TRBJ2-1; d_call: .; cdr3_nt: TGTGCCAGCAGCCCAGGGCCCGGGGGAGTTAATGAGCAGTTCTTC; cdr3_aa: CASSPGPGGVNEQFF
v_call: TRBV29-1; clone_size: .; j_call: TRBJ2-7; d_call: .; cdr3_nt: TGCAGCGTTGTGGGGGGCTACGAGCAGTACTTC; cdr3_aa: CSVVGGYEQYF
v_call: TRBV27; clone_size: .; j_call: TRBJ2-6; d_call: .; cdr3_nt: TGTGCCAGCAGTCAGCGGACTGGGGCCAACGTCCTGACTTTC; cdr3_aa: CASSQRTGANVLTF
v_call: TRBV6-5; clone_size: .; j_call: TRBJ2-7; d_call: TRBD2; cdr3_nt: TGTGCCAGCAATAGCGGGCCAACCTACGAGCAGTACTTC; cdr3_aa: CASNSGPTYEQYF
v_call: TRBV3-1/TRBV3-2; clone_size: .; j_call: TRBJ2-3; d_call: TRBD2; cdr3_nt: TGTGCCAGCAGCCAAGTTAGCGGGAGTGTAACAGATACGCAGTATTTT; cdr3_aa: CASSQVSGSVTDTQYF
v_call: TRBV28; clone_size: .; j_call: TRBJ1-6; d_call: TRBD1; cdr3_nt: TGTGCCAGCAAGGGGGACAGGAACTTTCGGGCCCTCCACTTT; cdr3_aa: CASKGDRNFRALHF
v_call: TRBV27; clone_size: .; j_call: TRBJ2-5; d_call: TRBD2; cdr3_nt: TGTGCCAGCAGAAGACTAGCGGGGGGGCAAGAGACCCAGTACTTC; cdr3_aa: CASRRLAGGQETQYF
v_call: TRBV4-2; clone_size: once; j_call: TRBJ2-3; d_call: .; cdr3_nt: TGTGCCAGCAGCCAAGAAACCCTCCTAGCAAGCACAGATACGCAGTATTTT; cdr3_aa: CASSQETLLASTDTQYF
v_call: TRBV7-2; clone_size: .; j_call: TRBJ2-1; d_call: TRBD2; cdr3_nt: TGTGCCAGCAGCTCTCAGCGGGGGGCCAATGAGCAGTTCTTC; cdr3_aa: CASSSQRGANEQFF
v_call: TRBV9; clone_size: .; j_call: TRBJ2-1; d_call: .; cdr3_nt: TGTGCCAGCAGCCCTCACTCCACTTTAAATGAGCAGTTCTTC; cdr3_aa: CASSPHSTLNEQFF
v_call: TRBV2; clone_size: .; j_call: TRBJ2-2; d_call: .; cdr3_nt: TGTGCCAGCAGTGAGTCACATGCGAACACCGGGGAGCTGTTTTTT; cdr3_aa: CASSESHANTGELFF
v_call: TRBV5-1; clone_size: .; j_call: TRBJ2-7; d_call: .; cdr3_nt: TGCGCCAGCAGCTTGACCCCGGGACAAATCTACGAGCAGTACTTC; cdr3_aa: CASSLTPGQIYEQYF
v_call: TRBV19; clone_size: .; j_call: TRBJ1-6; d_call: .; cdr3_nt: TGTGCCAGTAGTACTCCAGGGCTGCGGTGGAATTCACCCCTCCACTTT; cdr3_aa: CASSTPGLRWNSPLHF
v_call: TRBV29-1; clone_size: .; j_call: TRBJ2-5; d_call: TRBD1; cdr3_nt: TGCAGCGTTGACAGGGGGCAAGAGACCCAGTACTTC; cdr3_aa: CSVDRGQETQYF
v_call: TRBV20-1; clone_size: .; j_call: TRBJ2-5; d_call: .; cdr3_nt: TGCAGTGCTGTCTTAGAAGAGACCCAGTACTTC; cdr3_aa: CSAVLEETQYF
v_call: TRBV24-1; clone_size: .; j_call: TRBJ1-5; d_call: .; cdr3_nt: TGTGCCACCAGTGACCGACGACAGGTCCGGGGCAATCAGCCCCAGCATTTT; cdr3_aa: CATSDRRQVRGNQPQHF
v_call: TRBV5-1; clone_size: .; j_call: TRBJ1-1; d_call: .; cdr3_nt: TGCGCCAGCAGCTTGGGGTCGAACACTGAAGCTTTCTTT; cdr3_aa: CASSLGSNTEAFF
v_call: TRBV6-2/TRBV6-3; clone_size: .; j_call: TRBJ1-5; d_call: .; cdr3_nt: TGTGCCAGCAGTCCGCAGGGGAATCGCGATCAGCCCCAGCATTTT; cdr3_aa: CASSPQGNRDQPQHF
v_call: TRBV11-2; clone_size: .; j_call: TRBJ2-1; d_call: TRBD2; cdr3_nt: TGTGCCAGCAGCTTAACCAGCGGGATCTCCTACAATGAGCAGTTCTTC; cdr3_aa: CASSLTSGISYNEQFF
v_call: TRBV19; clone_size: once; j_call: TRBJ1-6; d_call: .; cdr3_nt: TGTGCCAGTAGTTCGGGCCCTTTCCATTCACCCCTCCACTTT; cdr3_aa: CASSSGPFHSPLHF
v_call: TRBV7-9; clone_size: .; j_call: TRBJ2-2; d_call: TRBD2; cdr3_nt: TGTGCCAGCAGCGGGGGACTAGCGGGACTCACCGGGGAGCTGTTTTTT; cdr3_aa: CASSGGLAGLTGELFF
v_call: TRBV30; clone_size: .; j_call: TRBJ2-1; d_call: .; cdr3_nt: TGTGCCTGGAGTCGCCGTTACAATGAGCAGTTCTTC; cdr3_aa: CAWSRRYNEQFF
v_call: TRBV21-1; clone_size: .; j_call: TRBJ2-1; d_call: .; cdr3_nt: TGTGCCAGCAGCATAAGGCTAGCCCGTTGCAATGAGCAGTTCTTC; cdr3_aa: CASSIRLARCNEQFF
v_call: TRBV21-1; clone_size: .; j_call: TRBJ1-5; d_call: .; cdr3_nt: TGTGCCAGCAGCAAGGGGGCAGGGGGCGCGGGGCAGCCCCAGCATTTT; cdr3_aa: CASSKGAGGAGQPQHF
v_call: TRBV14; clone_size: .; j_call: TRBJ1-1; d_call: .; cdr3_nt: TGTGCCAGCAGCCGTTACAAACGGACAGTTGAAGCTTTCTTT; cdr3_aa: CASSRYKRTVEAFF
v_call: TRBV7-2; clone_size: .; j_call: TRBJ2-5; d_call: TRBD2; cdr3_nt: TGTGCCAGCAGCTTAGTGCGTCTAGCGGGCGGAGAGACCCAGTACTTC; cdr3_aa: CASSLVRLAGGETQYF
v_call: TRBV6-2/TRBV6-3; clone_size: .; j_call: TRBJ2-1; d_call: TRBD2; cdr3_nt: TGTGCCAGCAGCCGGCTAGCGGGAGTCTACAATGAGCAGTTCTTC; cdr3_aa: CASSRLAGVYNEQFF
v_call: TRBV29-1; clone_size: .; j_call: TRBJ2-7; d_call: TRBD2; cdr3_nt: TGCAGCGTGTCCCGGACTAGCGGGAATGACGAGCAGTACTTC; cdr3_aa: CSVSRTSGNDEQYF
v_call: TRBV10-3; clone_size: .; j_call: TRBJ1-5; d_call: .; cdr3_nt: TGTGCCATCAGTCAGGTAGGGGGGGCTGATCAGCCCCAGCATTTT; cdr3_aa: CAISQVGGADQPQHF
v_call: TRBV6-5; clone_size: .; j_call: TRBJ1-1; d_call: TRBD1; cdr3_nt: TGTGCCAGCAGAAAATACAGGGGGGACTCTGAAGCTTTCTTT; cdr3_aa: CASRKYRGDSEAFF